The 6 T cell receptor beta chains below were found in one sample sequenced in a study of STAT3 mutations in large granular lymphocyte leukemia. Study-wide findings and caveats: At least one immunodominant TCR beta clonotype appeared in every T-cell large granular lymphocyte leukemia patient.

The repertoire was sequenced with immunoSEQ multiplex PCR; TCRdb's copy has only in-frame clones and lacks some. There are over 4,000 clones in the sample; around 76% occur only once, and more than 75% lies in the top ten. Antigens for these TCRs are unknown. The material sequenced was peripheral blood mononuclear cells. The receptors originated from a boy younger than 18 with T-cell large granular lymphocyte leukemia. Some clones in this sample may be carry-over from other donors' samples.

This sequence joins TRBV30 and TRBJ1-4, with D possibly TRBD1 on 5 matching bases. The CDR3 loop spans 14 amino acids. V was trimmed by 2 bases and J by 5 bases, leaving 12 bases between them. Germline V gene data show CDR1 as GTSNPN and CDR2 as SVGIG (reference sequence). CDR3 DNA sequence: TGTGCCTGGAGTCCTCTCAGGGAAAATGAAAAACTGTTTTTT. Residues: CAWSPLRENEKLFF.

This clone was recorded a few times. The rearrangement links TRBV7-9 to TRBJ2-7; 15 bases fit TRBD2. This CDR3 has 16 amino acids. Trimming took 5 bases from V and 2 from J; bases not matched to a gene: 4. Germline CDR1 and CDR2: SEHNR and FQNEAQ (reference sequence). The CDR3 here is CASSPGLAGGTYEQYF. Written as DNA, the CDR3 is TGTGCCAGCAGCCCCGGACTAGCGGGAGGGACCTACGAGCAGTACTTC.

The genes are TRBV5-1 and TRBJ2-7, with D possibly being TRBD2 (6 bases). With 4 bases removed from V and 0 bases from J, the gap between germline ends came to 14 bases. The CDR3 is 15 amino acids. CDR1 SGHRS and CDR2 YFSETQ come from the germline V gene. The DNA for the CDR3 is TGCGCCAGCAGCCCCTTAGCGGCGGGCTCCTACGAGCAGTACTTC. The encoded protein is CASSPLAAGSYEQYF.

V gene TRBV4-3 combines with J gene TRBJ2-6; D is unclear. Germline CDR1 reads LGHNA; CDR2 reads YSLEER. V gave up 0 bases and J gave up 0 bases, with 6 bases separating them. This CDR3 comprises 16 residues. The chain's CDR3 is CASSQEIGSGANVLTF. The CDR3 coding sequence is TGCGCCAGCAGCCAAGAGATAGGCTCTGGGGCCAACGTCCTGACTTTC.

The rearrangement uses TRBV30 and TRBJ2-7, with a tentative D call TRBD1 (6 bases). The CDR3 has 12 amino acids. V dropped 6 bases and J dropped 0 bases, with 9 bases sitting between them. From germline, CDR1 is GTSNPN and CDR2 SVGIG (reference sequence). CDR3 sequence reads: CACWTDSYEQYF. DNA of the CDR3: TGTGCCTGCTGGACAGACTCCTACGAGCAGTACTTC.

The chain couples TRBV5-1 to TRBJ2-7, with 12 bases aligning to TRBD1. Trimming at V came to 4 bases and at J to 7 bases, leaving 6 bases not matched to a gene. Germline lookup yields CDR1 SGHRS and CDR2 YFSETQ. The CDR3 runs 14 residues. The CDR3 region is CASSPGQGAWEQYF. The CDR3, as DNA: TGCGCCAGCAGCCCGGGACAGGGGGCATGGGAGCAGTACTTC.